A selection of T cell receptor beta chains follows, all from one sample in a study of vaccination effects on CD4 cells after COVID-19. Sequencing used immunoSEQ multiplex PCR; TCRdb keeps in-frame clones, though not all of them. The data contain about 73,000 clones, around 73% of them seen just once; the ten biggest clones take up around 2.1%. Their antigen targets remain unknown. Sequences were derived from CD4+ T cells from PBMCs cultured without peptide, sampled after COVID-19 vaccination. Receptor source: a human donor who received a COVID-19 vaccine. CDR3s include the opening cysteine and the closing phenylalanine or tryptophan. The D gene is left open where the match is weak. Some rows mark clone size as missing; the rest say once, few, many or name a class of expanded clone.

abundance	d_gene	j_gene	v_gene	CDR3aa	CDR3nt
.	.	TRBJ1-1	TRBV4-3	CASSPSGRAEWAFF	TGCGCCAGCAGCCCCTCCGGGAGGGCTGAGTGGGCTTTCTTT
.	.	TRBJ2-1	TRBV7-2	CASSLLLTGTLYNEQFF	TGTGCCAGCAGCTTACTTCTGACAGGGACTCTGTACAATGAGCAGTTCTTC
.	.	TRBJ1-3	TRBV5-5	CASTSDGTGNTIYF	TGTGCCAGCACCTCCGACGGAACTGGAAACACCATATATTTT
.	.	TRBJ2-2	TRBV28	CASSRGGSNTGELFF	TGTGCCAGCAGTAGGGGGGGGTCGAACACCGGGGAGCTGTTTTTT
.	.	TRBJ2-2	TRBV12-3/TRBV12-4	CASSSNTGELFF	TGTGCCAGCAGCTCAAACACCGGGGAGCTGTTTTTT
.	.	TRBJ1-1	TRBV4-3	CASSQTLLATEAFF	TGCGCCAGCAGCCAAACACTGCTCGCCACTGAAGCTTTCTTT
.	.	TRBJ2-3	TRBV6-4	CASSDSNPALTSTDTQYF	TGTGCCAGCAGTGACTCGAACCCAGCTCTTACTAGCACAGATACGCAGTATTTT
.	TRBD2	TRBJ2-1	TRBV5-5	CASRLWTSGGVGEQFF	TGTGCCAGCAGACTCTGGACTAGCGGGGGGGTCGGTGAGCAGTTCTTC
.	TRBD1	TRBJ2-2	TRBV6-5	CASNPRQGGTGELFF	TGTGCCAGCAATCCTCGACAGGGGGGAACCGGGGAGCTGTTTTTT
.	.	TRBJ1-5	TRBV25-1	CASTHGSDQPQHF	TGTGCCAGCACCCACGGGTCGGATCAGCCCCAGCATTTT
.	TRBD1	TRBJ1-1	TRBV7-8	CASSMELQGAGNTEAFF	TGTGCCAGCAGCATGGAGCTACAGGGGGCGGGGAACACTGAAGCTTTCTTT
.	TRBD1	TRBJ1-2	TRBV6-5	CASTNHRGKGYTF	TGTGCCAGCACCAATCACAGGGGGAAAGGCTACACCTTC
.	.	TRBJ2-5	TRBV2	CASSELGMETQYF	TGTGCCAGCAGTGAACTTGGGATGGAGACCCAGTACTTC
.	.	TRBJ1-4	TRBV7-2	CASRNSEKLFF	TGTGCCAGCAGGAACAGCGAAAAACTGTTTTTT
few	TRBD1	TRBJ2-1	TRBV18	CASSSDREYLNEQFF	TGTGCCAGCTCATCCGACAGGGAGTATTTGAATGAGCAGTTCTTC
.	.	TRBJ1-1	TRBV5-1	CASSLTGRGETEAFF	TGCGCCAGCAGCTTAACGGGTCGTGGGGAGACTGAAGCTTTCTTT
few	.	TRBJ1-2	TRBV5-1	CASSLELHYGYTF	TGCGCCAGCAGCTTGGAGCTTCACTATGGCTACACCTTC
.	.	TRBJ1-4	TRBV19	CASSIIGSTNEKLFF	TGTGCCAGTAGTATAATAGGTTCAACTAATGAAAAACTGTTTTTT
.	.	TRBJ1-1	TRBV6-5	CASGPGDSVWRAFF	TGTGCCAGCGGTCCGGGTGACAGTGTGTGGCGTGCTTTCTTT
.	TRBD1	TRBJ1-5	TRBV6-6	CASSPDRAGQPQHF	TGTGCCAGCAGCCCGGACAGGGCGGGACAGCCCCAGCATTTT
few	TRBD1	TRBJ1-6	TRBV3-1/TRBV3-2	CASQYRGTRNSPLHF	TGTGCCAGCCAGTACAGGGGGACGAGGAATTCACCCCTCCACTTT
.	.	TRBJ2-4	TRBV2	CASSETDALNIQYF	TGTGCCAGCAGCGAGACGGATGCCTTAAACATTCAGTACTTC
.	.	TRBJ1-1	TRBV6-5	CASSLTALNTEAFF	TGTGCCAGCAGTTTGACAGCGCTAAACACTGAAGCTTTCTTT